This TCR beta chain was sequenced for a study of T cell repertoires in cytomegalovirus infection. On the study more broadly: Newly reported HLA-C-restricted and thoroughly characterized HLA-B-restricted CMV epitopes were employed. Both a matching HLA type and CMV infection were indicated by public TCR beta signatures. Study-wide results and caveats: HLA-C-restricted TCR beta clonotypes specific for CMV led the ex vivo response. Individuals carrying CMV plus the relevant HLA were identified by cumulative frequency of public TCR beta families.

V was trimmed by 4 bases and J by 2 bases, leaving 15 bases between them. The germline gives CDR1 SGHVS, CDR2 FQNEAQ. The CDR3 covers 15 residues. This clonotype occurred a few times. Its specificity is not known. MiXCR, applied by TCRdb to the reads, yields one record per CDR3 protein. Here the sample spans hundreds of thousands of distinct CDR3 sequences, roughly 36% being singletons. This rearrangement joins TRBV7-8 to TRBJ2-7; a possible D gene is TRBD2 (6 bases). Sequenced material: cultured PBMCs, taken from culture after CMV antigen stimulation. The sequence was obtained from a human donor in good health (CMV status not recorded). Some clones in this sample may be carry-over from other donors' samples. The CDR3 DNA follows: TGTGCCAGCAGCTCTGGACTACTCCCCGCCTACGAGCAGTACTTC. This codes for CASSSGLLPAYEQYF.